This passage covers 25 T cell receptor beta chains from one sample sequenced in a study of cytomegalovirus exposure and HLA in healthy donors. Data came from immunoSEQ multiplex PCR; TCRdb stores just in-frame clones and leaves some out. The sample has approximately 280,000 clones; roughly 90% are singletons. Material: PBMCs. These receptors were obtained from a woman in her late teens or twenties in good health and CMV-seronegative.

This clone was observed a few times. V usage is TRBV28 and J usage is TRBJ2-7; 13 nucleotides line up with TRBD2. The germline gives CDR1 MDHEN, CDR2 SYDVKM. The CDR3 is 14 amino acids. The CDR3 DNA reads TGTGCCAGCAGTCCCTCGACTAGCGGGAGGACGCCCGTGGTC. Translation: CASSPSTSGRTPVV.

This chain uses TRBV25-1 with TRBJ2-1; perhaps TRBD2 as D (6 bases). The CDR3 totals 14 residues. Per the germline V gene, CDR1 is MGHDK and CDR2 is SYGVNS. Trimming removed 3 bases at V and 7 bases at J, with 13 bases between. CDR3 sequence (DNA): TGTGCCAGCAGTGATCCTACTAGCTCTAATGAGCAGTTCTTC. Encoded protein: CASSDPTSSNEQFF.

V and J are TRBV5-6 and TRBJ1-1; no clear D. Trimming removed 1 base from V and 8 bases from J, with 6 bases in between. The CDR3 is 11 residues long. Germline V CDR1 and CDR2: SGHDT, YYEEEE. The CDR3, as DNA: TGTGCCAGCAGCTTGTATAAAGAAGCTTTCTTT. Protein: CASSLYKEAFF. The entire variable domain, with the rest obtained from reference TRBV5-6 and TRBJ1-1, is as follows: DAGVTQSPTHLIKTRGQQVTLRCSPKSGHDTVSWYQQALGQGPQFIFQYYEEEERQRGNFPDRFSGHQFPNYSSELNVNALLLGDSALYLCASSLYKEAFFGQGTRLTVV.

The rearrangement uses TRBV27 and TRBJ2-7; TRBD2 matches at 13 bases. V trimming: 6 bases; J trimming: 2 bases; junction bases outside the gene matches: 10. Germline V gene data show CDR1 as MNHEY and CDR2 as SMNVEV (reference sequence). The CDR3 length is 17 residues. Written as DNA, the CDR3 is TGTGCCAGCAGCACGGGACTAGCGGGGATTCTAACCTACGAGCAGTACTTC. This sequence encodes CASSTGLAGILTYEQYF.

The CDR3 region has the DNA TGTGCCAGCAGCCGGGGGGGGGTTAACACTGAAGCTTTCTTT. Its protein is CASSRGGVNTEAFF. The rearrangement joins TRBV27 to TRBJ1-1, with a tentative D call TRBD1 (5 bases). There are 14 residues in the CDR3. CDR1 and CDR2 (germline): MNHEY, SMNVEV (reference sequence). Trimming cost V 6 bases and J 2 bases, with 13 bases left between them.

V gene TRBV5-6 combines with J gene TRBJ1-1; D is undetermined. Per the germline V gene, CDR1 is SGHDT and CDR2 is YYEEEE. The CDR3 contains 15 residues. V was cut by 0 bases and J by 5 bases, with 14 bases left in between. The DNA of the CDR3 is TGTGCCAGCAGCTTGGGAGCAGGAACGATGACTGAAGCTTTCTTT. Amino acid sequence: CASSLGAGTMTEAFF.

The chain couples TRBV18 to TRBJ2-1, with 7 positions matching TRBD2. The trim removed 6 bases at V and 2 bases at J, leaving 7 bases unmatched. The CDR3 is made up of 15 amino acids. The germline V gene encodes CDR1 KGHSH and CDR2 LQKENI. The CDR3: CASSPEGLTYNEQFF. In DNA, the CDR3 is TGTGCCAGCTCCCCGGAGGGACTAACCTACAATGAGCAGTTCTTC.

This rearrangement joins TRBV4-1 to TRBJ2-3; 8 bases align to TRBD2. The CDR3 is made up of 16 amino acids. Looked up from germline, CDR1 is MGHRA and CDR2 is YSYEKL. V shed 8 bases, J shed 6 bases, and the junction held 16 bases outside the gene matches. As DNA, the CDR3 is TGCGCCAGCGGAAAAACCCTAGCGGGTAACGGGGATACGCAGTATTTT. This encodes CASGKTLAGNGDTQYF.

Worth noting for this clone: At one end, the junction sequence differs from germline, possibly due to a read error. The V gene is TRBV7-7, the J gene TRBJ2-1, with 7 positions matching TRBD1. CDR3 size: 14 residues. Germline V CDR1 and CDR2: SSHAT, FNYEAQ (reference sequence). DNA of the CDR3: TGTGCTAGCAGCTCGGGACAGAGTGCCAATGAGCAGTTCTTC. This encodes CASSSGQSANEQFF.

CDR3 loop: CSVAPWSGKGYEQYF. The CDR3 DNA is TGCAGCGTTGCTCCGTGGTCAGGCAAAGGCTACGAGCAGTACTTC. V is TRBV29-1 and J is TRBJ2-7, with unresolved D. This CDR3 is built from 15 residues. CDR1 and CDR2 from the germline V gene are SQVTM and ANQGSEA. V was pared by 4 bases and J by 3 bases, with 19 bases between.

The CDR3 DNA sequence: TGTGCCAGCAGCCAAGCGCCAGGGAACCTTTCCTACGAGCAGTACTTC. Encoded protein: CASSQAPGNLSYEQYF. V gene TRBV14 combines with J gene TRBJ2-7; tentatively, D is TRBD1 (5 bases). Per the germline V gene, CDR1 is SGHDN and CDR2 is FVKESK. This CDR3 spans 16 amino acids. Trimming left V 1 base short and J 1 base short, with 14 bases between.

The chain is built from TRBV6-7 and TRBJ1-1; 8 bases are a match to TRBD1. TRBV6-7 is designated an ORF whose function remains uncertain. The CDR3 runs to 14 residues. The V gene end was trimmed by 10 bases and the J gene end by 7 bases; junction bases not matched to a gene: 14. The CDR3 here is CATRFGQGAFEAFF. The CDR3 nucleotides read TGTGCCACCCGGTTCGGGCAGGGGGCCTTTGAAGCTTTCTTT.

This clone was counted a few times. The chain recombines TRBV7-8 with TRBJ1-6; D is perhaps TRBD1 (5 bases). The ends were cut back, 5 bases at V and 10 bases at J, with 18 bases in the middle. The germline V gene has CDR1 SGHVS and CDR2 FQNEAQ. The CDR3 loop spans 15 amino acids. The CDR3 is CASSPIDSQMSPLHF. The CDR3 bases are TGTGCCAGCAGCCCGATTGACAGTCAAATGTCACCCCTCCACTTT.

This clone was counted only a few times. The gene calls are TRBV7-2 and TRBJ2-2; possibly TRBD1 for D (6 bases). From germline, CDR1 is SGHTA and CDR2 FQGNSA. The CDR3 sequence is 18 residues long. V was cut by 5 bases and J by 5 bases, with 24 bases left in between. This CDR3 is CASSPSLLGGSSTGELFF. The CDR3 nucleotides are TGTGCCAGCAGCCCCTCACTTTTAGGGGGATCATCTACCGGGGAGCTGTTTTTT.

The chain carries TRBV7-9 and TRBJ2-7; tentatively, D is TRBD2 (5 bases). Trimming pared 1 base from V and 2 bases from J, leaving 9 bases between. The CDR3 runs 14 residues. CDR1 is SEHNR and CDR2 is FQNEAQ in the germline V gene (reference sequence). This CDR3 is CASSLVAYPYEQYF. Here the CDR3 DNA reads TGTGCCAGCAGCTTAGTAGCGTACCCCTACGAGCAGTACTTC.

CDR3 protein: CASSLSVSYEQYF. DNA of the CDR3: TGTGCCAGCAGTTTATCTGTCTCCTACGAGCAGTACTTC. The gene calls are TRBV28 and TRBJ2-7; D unresolved. The CDR3 extends over 13 amino acids. Germline V gene data show CDR1 as MDHEN and CDR2 as SYDVKM. The V and J ends lost 1 base and 0 bases respectively, with 4 bases between them. Filled out from reference TRBV28 and TRBJ2-7, the complete variable domain reads DVKVTQSSRYLVKRTGEKVFLECVQDMDHENMFWYRQDPGLGLRLIYFSYDVKMKEKGDIPEGYSVSREKKERFSLILESASTNQTSMYLCASSLSVSYEQYFGPGTRLTVT.

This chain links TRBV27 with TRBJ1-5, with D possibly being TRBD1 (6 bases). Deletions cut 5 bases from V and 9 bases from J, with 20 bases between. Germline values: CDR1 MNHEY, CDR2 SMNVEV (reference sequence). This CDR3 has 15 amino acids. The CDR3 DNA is TGTGCCAGCAGTCCAGGAGGCGGGGGGCTGAGGCCCCAGCATTTT. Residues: CASSPGGGGLRPQHF.

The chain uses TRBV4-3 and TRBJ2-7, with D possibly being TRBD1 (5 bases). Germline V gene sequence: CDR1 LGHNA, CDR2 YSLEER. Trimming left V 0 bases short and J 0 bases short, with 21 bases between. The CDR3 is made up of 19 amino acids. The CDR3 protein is CASSQELQGLTSFSYEQYF. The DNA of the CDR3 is TGCGCCAGCAGCCAAGAATTGCAGGGCCTAACAAGTTTCTCCTACGAGCAGTACTTC.

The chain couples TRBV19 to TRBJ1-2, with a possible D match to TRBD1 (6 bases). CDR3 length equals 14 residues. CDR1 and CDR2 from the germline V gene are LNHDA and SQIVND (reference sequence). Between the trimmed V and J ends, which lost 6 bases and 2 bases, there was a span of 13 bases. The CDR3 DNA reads TGTGCCAGTAGAATATGGACAGACAACTATGGCTACACCTTC. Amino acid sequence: CASRIWTDNYGYTF. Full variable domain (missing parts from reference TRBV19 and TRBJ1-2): DGGITQSPKYLFRKEGQNVTLSCEQNLNHDAMYWYRQDPGQGLRLIYYSQIVNDFQKGDIAEGYSVSREKKESFPLTVTSAQKNPTAFYLCASRIWTDNYGYTFGSGTRLTVV.

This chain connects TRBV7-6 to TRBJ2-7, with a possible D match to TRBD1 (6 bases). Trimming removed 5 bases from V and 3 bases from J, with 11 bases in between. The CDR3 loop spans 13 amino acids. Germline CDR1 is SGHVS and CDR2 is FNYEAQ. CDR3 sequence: CASSRDNVYEQYF. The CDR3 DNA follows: TGTGCCAGCAGCCGGGACAACGTCTACGAGCAGTACTTC.

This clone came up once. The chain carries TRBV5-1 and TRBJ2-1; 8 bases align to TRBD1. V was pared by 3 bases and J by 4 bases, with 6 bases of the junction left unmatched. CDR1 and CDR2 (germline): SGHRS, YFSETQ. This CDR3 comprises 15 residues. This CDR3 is CASSSDRGPYNEQFF. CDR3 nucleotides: TGCGCCAGCAGCTCAGACAGGGGACCTTACAATGAGCAGTTCTTC.

The CDR3 nucleotides read TGTGCCAGCAGTAACAGCGGGAGGGCCTACGAGCAGTACTTC. Translated: CASSNSGRAYEQYF. The V gene is TRBV27, the J gene TRBJ2-7, with 10 bases lining up with TRBD2. Germline loops: CDR1 MNHEY, CDR2 SMNVEV (reference sequence). This CDR3 has 14 residues. V shed 5 bases, J shed 2 bases, and the junction held 3 bases outside the gene matches.

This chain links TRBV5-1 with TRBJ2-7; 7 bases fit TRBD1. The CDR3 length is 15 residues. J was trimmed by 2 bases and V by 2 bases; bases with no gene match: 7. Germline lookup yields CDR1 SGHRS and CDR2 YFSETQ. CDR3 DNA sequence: TGCGCCAGCAGCTTAAATAACAGGGGCGCCTACGAGCAGTACTTC. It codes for CASSLNNRGAYEQYF.

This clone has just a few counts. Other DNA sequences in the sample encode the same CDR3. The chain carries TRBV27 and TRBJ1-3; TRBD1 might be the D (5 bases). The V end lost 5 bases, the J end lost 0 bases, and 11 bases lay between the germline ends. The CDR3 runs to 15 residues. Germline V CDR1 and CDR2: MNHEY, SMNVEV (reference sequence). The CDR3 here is CASSRGGSSGNTIYF. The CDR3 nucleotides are TGTGCCAGCAGTAGGGGCGGGAGCTCTGGAAACACCATATATTTT.

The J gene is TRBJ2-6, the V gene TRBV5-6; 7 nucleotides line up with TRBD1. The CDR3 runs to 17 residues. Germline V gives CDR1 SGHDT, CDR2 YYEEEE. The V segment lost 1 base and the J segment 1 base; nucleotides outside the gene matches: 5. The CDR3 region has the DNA TGTGCCAGCAGCTTGTTAGGGGGCGATTCTGGGGCCAACGTCCTGACTTTC. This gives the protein CASSLLGGDSGANVLTF. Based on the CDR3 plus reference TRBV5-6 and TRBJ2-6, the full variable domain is DAGVTQSPTHLIKTRGQQVTLRCSPKSGHDTVSWYQQALGQGPQFIFQYYEEEERQRGNFPDRFSGHQFPNYSSELNVNALLLGDSALYLCASSLLGGDSGANVLTFGAGSRLTVL.